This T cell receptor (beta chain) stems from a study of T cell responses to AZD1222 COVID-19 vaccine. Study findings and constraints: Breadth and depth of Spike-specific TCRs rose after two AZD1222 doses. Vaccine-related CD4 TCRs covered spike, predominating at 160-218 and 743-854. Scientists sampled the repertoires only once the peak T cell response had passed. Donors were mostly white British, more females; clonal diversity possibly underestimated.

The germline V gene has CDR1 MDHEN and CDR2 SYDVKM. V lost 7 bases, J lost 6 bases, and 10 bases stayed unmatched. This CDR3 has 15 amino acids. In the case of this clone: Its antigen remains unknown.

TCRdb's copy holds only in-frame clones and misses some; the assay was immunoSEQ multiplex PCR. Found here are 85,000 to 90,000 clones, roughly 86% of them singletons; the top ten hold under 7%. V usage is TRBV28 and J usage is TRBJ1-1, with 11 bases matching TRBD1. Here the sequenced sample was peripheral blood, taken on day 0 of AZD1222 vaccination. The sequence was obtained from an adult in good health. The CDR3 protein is CASKKMGDRGAEAFF. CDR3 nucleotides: TGTGCCAGCAAAAAAATGGGGGACAGGGGGGCTGAAGCTTTCTTT.